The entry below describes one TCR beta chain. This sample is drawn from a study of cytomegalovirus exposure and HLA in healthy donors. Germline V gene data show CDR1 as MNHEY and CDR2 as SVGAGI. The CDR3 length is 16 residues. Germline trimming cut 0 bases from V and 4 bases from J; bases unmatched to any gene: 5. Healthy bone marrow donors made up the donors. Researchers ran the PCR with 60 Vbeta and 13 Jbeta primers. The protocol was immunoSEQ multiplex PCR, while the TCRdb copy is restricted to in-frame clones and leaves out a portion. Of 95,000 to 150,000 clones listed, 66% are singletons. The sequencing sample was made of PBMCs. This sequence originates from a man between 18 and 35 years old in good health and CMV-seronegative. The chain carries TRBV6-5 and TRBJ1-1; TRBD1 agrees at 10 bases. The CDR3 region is CASSYSGTGVGTEAFF. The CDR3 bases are TGTGCCAGCAGTTACTCAGGGACAGGGGTTGGCACTGAAGCTTTCTTT.